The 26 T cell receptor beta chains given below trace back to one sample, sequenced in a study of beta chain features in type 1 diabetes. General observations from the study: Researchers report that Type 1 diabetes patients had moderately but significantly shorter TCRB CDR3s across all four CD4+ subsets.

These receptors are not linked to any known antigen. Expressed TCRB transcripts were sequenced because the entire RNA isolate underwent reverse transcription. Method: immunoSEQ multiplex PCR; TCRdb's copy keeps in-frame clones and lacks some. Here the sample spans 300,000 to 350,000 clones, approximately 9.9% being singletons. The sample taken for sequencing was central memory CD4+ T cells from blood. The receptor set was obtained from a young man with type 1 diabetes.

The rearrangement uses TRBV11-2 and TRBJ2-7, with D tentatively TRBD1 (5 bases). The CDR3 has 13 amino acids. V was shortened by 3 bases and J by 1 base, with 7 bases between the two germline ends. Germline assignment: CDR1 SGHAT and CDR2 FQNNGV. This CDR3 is CASSFTGSYEQYF. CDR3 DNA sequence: TGTGCCAGCAGCTTCACAGGTTCCTACGAGCAGTACTTC.

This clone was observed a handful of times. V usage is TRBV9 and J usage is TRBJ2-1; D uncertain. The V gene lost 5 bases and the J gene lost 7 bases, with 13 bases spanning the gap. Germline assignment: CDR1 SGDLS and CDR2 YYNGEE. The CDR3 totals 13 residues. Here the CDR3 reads CASSIQVSNEQFF. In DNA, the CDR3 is TGTGCCAGCAGTATTCAGGTTTCGAATGAGCAGTTCTTC.

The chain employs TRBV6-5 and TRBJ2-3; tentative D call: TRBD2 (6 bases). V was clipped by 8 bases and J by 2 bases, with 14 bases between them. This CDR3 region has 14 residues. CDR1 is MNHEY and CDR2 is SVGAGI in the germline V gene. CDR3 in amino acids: CASVPRRATDTQYF. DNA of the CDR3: TGTGCCAGCGTCCCTAGGAGGGCCACAGATACGCAGTATTTT.

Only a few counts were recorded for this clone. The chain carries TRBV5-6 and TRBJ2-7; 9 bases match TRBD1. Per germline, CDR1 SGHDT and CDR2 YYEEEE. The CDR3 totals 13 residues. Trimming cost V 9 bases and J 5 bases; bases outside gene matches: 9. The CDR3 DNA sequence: TGTGCCACCACGGAACAGGGGGCAGACGAGCAGTACTTC. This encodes CATTEQGADEQYF.

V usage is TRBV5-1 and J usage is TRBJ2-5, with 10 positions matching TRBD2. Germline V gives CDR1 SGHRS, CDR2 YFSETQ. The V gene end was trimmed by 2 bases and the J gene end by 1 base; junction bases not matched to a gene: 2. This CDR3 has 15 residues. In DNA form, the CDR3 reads TGCGCCAGCAGCTTCGAGCGGGGGGGCCAAGAGACCCAGTACTTC. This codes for CASSFERGGQETQYF.

This CDR3 reads CASSLGRGRGYTF. CDR3 sequence (DNA): TGTGCCAGCAGTTTAGGTCGGGGGAGGGGCTACACCTTC. The rearrangement uses TRBV27 and TRBJ1-2; D is perhaps TRBD1 (5 bases). CDR1 is MNHEY, CDR2 SMNVEV, per germline (reference sequence). The CDR3 covers 13 residues. Trimming shortened V by 2 bases and J by 8 bases, and 12 bases separated the two germline ends.

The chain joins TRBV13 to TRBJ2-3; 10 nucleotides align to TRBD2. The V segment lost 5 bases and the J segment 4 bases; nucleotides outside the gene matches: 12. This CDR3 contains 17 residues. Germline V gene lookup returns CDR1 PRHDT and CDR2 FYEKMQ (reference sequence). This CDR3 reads CASSPGKRGGGADTQYF. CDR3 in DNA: TGTGCCAGCAGCCCGGGAAAGCGGGGGGGCGGGGCAGATACGCAGTATTTT.

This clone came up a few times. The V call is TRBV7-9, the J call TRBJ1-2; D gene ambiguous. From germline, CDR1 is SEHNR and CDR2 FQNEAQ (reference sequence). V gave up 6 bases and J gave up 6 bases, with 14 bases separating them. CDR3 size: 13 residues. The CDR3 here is CASSFDFTDGYTF. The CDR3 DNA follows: TGTGCCAGCAGTTTTGACTTCACGGATGGCTACACCTTC.

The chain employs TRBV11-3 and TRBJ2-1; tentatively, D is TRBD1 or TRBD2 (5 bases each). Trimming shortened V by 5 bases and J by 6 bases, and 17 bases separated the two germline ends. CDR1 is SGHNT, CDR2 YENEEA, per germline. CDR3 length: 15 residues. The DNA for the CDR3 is TGTGCCAGCAGCCCGTCCGGGGCCCGGGGCAATGAGCAGTTCTTC. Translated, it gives CASSPSGARGNEQFF. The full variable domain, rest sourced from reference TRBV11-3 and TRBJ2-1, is EAGVVQSPRYKIIEKKQPVAFWCNPISGHNTLYWYLQNLGQGPELLIRYENEEAVDDSQLPKDRFSAERLKGVDSTLKIQPAELGDSAVYLCASSPSGARGNEQFFGPGTRLTVL.

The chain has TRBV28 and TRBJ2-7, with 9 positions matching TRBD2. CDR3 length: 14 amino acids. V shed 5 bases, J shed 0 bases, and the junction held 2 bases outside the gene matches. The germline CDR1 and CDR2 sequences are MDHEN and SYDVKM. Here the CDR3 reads CASSLSGGSYEQYF. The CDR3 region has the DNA TGTGCCAGCAGTCTTAGCGGGGGCTCCTACGAGCAGTACTTC.

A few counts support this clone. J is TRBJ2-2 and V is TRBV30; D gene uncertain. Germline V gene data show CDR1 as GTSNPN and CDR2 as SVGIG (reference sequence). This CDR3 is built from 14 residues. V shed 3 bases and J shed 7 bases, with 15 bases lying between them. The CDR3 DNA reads TGTGCCTGGAGGGCCCCTCTAATGGGCGGGGAGCTGTTTTTT. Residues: CAWRAPLMGGELFF.

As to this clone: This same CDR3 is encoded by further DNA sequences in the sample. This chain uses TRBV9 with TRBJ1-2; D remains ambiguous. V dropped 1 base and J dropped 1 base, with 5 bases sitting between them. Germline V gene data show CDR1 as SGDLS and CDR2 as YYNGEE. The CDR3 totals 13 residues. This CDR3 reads CASSVPGNYGYTF. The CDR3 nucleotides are TGTGCCAGCAGCGTACCTGGTAACTATGGCTACACCTTC.

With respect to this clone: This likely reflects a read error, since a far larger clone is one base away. Here the CDR3 DNA reads TGTGCCAGCAGCCTAGACAGGGTCTACGAGCAGTACTTC. Translation gives CASSLDRVYEQYF. This sequence joins TRBV6-6 and TRBJ2-5; 7 nucleotides align to TRBD1. TRBJ2-7 explains the end of the DNA better; the J call may be wrong. Looked up from germline, CDR1 is MNHNY and CDR2 is SVGAGI (reference sequence). This CDR3 region has 13 residues.

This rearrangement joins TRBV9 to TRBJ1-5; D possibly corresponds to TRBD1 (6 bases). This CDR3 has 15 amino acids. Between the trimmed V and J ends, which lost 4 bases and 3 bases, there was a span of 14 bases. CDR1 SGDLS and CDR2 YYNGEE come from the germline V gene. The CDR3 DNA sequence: TGTGCCAGCAGCCAAACGGGGGCGAACAATCAGCCCCAGCATTTT. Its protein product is CASSQTGANNQPQHF.

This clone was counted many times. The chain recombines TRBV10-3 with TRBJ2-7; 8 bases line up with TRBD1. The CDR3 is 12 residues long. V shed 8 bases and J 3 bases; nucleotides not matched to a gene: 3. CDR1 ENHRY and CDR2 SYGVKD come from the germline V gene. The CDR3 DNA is TGTGCCATCCGGGACAGGAACTACGAGCAGTACTTC. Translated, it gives CAIRDRNYEQYF.

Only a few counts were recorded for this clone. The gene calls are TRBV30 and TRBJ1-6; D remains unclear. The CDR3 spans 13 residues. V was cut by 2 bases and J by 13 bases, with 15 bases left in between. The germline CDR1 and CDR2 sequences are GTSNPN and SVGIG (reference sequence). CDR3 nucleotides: TGTGCCTGGAGTAAAACGGACCGGTTTCCCCTCCACTTT. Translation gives CAWSKTDRFPLHF.

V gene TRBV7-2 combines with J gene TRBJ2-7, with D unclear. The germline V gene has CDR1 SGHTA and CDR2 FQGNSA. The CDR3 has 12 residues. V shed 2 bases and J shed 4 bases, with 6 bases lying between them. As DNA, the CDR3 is TGTGCCAGCAGCTTAAGCATGTACGAGCAGTACTTC. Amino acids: CASSLSMYEQYF.

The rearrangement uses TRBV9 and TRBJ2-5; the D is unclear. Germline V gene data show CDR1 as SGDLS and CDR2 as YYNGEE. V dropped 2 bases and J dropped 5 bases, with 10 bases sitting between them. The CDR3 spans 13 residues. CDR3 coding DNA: TGTGCCAGCAGCGTCCACCCCGGCGAGACCCAGTACTTC. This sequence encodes CASSVHPGETQYF.

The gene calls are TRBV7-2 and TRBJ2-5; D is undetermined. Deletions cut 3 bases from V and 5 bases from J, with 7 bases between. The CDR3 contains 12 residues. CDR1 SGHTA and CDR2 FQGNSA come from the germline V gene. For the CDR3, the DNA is TGTGCCAGCAGCTTCGGCTTGGAGACCCAGTACTTC. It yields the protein CASSFGLETQYF.

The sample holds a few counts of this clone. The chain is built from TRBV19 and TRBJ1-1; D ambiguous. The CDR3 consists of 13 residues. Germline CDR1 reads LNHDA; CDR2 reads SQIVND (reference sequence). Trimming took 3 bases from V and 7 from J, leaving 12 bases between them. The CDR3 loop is CASSIGHGFEAFF. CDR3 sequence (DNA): TGTGCCAGTAGTATTGGGCACGGCTTTGAAGCTTTCTTT.

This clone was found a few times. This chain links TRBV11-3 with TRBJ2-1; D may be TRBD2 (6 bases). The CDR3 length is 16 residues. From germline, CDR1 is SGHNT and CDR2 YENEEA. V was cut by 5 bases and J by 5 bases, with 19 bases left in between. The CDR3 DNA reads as TGTGCCAGCAGCGACGGAGGTATTAGCGGACACAATGAGCAGTTCTTC. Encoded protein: CASSDGGISGHNEQFF.

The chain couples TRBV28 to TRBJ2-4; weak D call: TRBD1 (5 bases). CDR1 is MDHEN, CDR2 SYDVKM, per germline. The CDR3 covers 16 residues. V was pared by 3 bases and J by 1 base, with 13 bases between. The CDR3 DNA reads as TGTGCCAGCAGTTTCGGTGGGGCGCAGGCCAAAAACATTCAGTACTTC. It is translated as CASSFGGAQAKNIQYF.

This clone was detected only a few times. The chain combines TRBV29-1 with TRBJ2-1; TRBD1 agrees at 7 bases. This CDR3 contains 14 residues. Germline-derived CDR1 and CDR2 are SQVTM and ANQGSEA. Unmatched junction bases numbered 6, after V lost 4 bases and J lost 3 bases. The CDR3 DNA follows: TGCAGCGTTGTCGGCGCAGGGGGCTACAATGAGCAGTTCTTC. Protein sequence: CSVVGAGGYNEQFF.

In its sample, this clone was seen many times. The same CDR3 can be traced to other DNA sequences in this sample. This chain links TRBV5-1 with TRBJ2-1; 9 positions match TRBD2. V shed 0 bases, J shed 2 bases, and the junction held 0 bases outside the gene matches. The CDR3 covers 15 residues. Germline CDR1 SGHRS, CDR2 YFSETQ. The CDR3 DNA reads TGCGCCAGCAGCTTGGTAGCGGGGGCCTACAATGAGCAGTTCTTC. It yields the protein CASSLVAGAYNEQFF. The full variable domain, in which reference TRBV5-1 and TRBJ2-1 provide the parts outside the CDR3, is KAGVTQTPRYLIKTRGQQVTLSCSPISGHRSVSWYQQTPGQGLQFLFEYFSETQRNKGNFPGRFSGRQFSNSRSEMNVSTLELGDSALYLCASSLVAGAYNEQFFGPGTRLTVL.

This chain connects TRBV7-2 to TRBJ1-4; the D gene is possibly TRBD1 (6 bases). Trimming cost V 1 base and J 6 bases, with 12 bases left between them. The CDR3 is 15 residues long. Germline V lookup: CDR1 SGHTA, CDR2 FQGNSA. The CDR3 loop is CASSLDFSGDEKLFF. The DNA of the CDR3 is TGTGCCAGCAGCTTAGACTTCTCAGGGGATGAAAAACTGTTTTTT.

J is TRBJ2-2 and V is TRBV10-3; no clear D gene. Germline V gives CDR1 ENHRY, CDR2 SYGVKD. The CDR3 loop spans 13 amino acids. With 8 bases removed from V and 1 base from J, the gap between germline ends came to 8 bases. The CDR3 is CAISGMNTGELFF. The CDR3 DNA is TGTGCCATCTCTGGTATGAACACCGGGGAGCTGTTTTTT.